Following are 29 T cell receptor beta chains from one sample sequenced in a study of T cell responses to AZD1222 COVID-19 vaccine. Here immunoSEQ multiplex PCR was the method, and the copy in TCRdb shows in-frame clones only, minus some. The sample shows under 140,000 clones, about four fifths of them seen only once. Here the sequenced sample was peripheral blood, taken on day 0 of AZD1222 vaccination. All receptors come from an adult in good health.

This clone has a handful of counts. The chain is built from TRBV19 and TRBJ2-1, with D tentatively TRBD1 or TRBD2 (5 bases each). Germline assignment: CDR1 LNHDA and CDR2 SQIVND (reference sequence). V dropped 5 bases and J dropped 6 bases, with 20 bases sitting between them. CDR3 size: 16 residues. The CDR3 nucleotides read TGTGCCAGTAGTCCGAGACTGGAGGTAGGGGTCAATGAGCAGTTCTTC. It is translated as CASSPRLEVGVNEQFF.

The chain links TRBV7-2 to TRBJ2-1, with D perhaps matching TRBD1 (5 bases). There are 13 residues in the CDR3. V lost 5 bases and J lost 4, with 9 bases in between. In germline, CDR1 is SGHTA, CDR2 FQGNSA. CDR3 nucleotide sequence: TGTGCCAGCAGCGTCAGACAGTACAATGAGCAGTTCTTC. This sequence encodes CASSVRQYNEQFF.

This rearrangement joins TRBV9 to TRBJ1-5, with 11 bases matching TRBD1. Germline V gene lookup returns CDR1 SGDLS and CDR2 YYNGEE. This CDR3 comprises 19 residues. With V trimmed by 6 bases and J by 0 bases, 14 bases remained unmatched. The CDR3 nucleotides are TGTGCCAGCATCGAAGGGCCTCCGGGACAGGGGGATAGCAATCAGCCCCAGCATTTT. It translates to CASIEGPPGQGDSNQPQHF.

This clone was seen a few times. This chain uses TRBV4-1 with TRBJ1-5, with a tentative D call TRBD1 (6 bases). Germline values: CDR1 MGHRA, CDR2 YSYEKL. Trimming shortened V by 1 base and J by 0 bases, and 10 bases separated the two germline ends. The CDR3 is 16 residues long. The CDR3, as DNA: TGCGCCAGCAGCCAAGTGGCAGGGGTTAGCAATCAGCCCCAGCATTTT. Protein sequence: CASSQVAGVSNQPQHF.

This chain connects TRBV19 to TRBJ1-2, with D possibly being TRBD1 (6 bases). The V and J ends lost 5 bases and 8 bases respectively, with 24 bases between them. The CDR3 extends over 16 amino acids. Per germline, CDR1 LNHDA and CDR2 SQIVND (reference sequence). Here the CDR3 reads CASSLVTGLYNLGYTF. In nucleotides, the CDR3 is TGTGCCAGTAGTTTGGTGACAGGTTTATACAACCTGGGCTACACCTTC.

J is TRBJ1-5 and V is TRBV5-8; 8 bases match TRBD1. The CDR3 sequence is 15 residues long. Germline V gene sequence: CDR1 SGHTS, CDR2 YDEGEE. With 4 bases clipped from V and 3 bases from J, the junction kept 6 bases outside the gene matches. In nucleotides, the CDR3 is TGTGCCAGCAGCCGAGGACAGGGAGTCAATCAGCCCCAGCATTTT. Its translation is CASSRGQGVNQPQHF.

The chain is built from TRBV7-2 and TRBJ1-1; 8 bases match TRBD1. The trim removed 5 bases at V and 4 bases at J, leaving 6 bases unmatched. Per germline, CDR1 SGHTA and CDR2 FQGNSA. CDR3 length: 14 amino acids. CDR3 sequence: CASSARTGLTEAFF. As DNA, the CDR3 is TGTGCCAGCAGCGCAAGGACAGGGCTCACTGAAGCTTTCTTT.

This clone appeared a single time. This sequence joins TRBV3-1 (or the pseudogene TRBV3-2) and TRBJ2-7; 8 bases are a match to TRBD1. Unmatched junction bases numbered 10, after V lost 2 bases and J lost 7 bases. The germline CDR1 and CDR2 sequences are LGHDT and YNNKEL (reference sequence). The CDR3 sequence is 15 residues long. The CDR3 here is CASSQSGQGAGEQYF. For the CDR3, the DNA is TGTGCCAGCAGCCAAAGTGGGCAGGGGGCAGGGGAGCAGTACTTC.

The chain joins TRBV2 to TRBJ1-1; 10 nucleotides align to TRBD1. The CDR3 totals 14 residues. The J segment lost 4 bases and the V segment lost 10 bases, leaving 9 bases of the junction unmatched. CDR1 is SNHLY and CDR2 is FYNNEI in the germline V gene. CDR3 loop: CATLTGGRATEAFF. The CDR3 DNA follows: TGTGCCACGTTGACAGGGGGCCGAGCCACTGAAGCTTTCTTT.

The gene calls are TRBV28 and TRBJ1-6; D not resolved. Per the germline V gene, CDR1 is MDHEN and CDR2 is SYDVKM. This CDR3 contains 13 residues. Trimming removed 1 base at V and 7 bases at J, with 5 bases between. CDR3 loop: CASSLYSNSPLHF. In nucleotides, the CDR3 is TGTGCCAGCAGTTTATATAGCAATTCACCCCTCCACTTT.

The chain uses TRBV5-1 and TRBJ1-3; D is ambiguous. V lost 2 bases, J lost 0 bases, and 6 bases lay in between. The germline CDR1 and CDR2 sequences are SGHRS and YFSETQ. This CDR3 region has 14 residues. This CDR3 reads CASSLGGSGNTIYF. In DNA, the CDR3 is TGCGCCAGCAGCTTAGGAGGCTCTGGAAACACCATATATTTT.

The rearrangement uses TRBV28 and TRBJ1-2; D might be TRBD1 (5 bases). The V gene lost 7 bases and the J gene lost 4 bases, with 16 bases spanning the gap. Per the germline V gene, CDR1 is MDHEN and CDR2 is SYDVKM. This CDR3 comprises 14 residues. For the CDR3, the DNA is TGTGCCAGCACACCGGGACCGAGTGCCTATGGCTACACCTTC. Its translation is CASTPGPSAYGYTF.

J is TRBJ1-5 and V is TRBV2; no firm D call. V shed 6 bases and J shed 4 bases, with 7 bases lying between them. Germline V CDR1 and CDR2: SNHLY, FYNNEI. The CDR3 has 12 amino acids. The CDR3 sequence is CASRLGNQPQHF. The CDR3 nucleotides are TGTGCCAGCAGACTCGGGAATCAGCCCCAGCATTTT.

The V and J genes are TRBV30 and TRBJ1-2; TRBD1 might be the D (5 bases). Germline lookup yields CDR1 GTSNPN and CDR2 SVGIG (reference sequence). The CDR3 is 13 residues long. The V end lost 7 bases, the J end lost 4 bases, and 16 bases lay between the germline ends. The CDR3 nucleotides read TGTGCCTTAGAATTGACAGAGGGCTATGGCTACACCTTC. Translated, it gives CALELTEGYGYTF.

This clone appeared a few times. This rearrangement joins TRBV7-6 to TRBJ1-4; TRBD1 matches at 7 bases. V shed 0 bases, J shed 1 base, and the junction held 5 bases outside the gene matches. The CDR3 spans 17 residues. Germline V gene sequence: CDR1 SGHVS, CDR2 FNYEAQ. The CDR3 reads CASSLAPRTGTNEKLFF. The CDR3 bases are TGTGCCAGCAGCTTAGCGCCCCGGACAGGAACTAATGAAAAACTGTTTTTT.

The J gene is TRBJ2-4, the V gene TRBV29-1, with 8 bases lining up with TRBD1. Germline-derived CDR1 and CDR2 are SQVTM and ANQGSEA. The V gene end was trimmed by 4 bases and the J gene end by 8 bases; junction bases not matched to a gene: 10. CDR3 length: 14 amino acids. As DNA, the CDR3 is TGCAGCGTTGGGGGAGGACAGGGTAAGGACATTCAGTACTTC. Protein sequence: CSVGGGQGKDIQYF.

The V and J genes are TRBV6-5 and TRBJ1-6; D is undetermined. Trimming removed 0 bases from V and 7 bases from J, with 10 bases in between. The CDR3 is 15 residues long. Germline CDR1 reads MNHEY; CDR2 reads SVGAGI. The CDR3 DNA reads TGTGCCAGCAGTTACTCGGTCAGAGACAATTCACCCCTCCACTTT. It specifies CASSYSVRDNSPLHF.

This chain connects TRBV7-2 to TRBJ1-5; maybe TRBD1 (5 bases). Trimming shortened V by 5 bases and J by 0 bases, and 8 bases separated the two germline ends. The germline V gene has CDR1 SGHTA and CDR2 FQGNSA. The CDR3 is 14 amino acids. The CDR3 loop reads CASSRQSSNQPQHF. CDR3 DNA sequence: TGTGCCAGCAGCAGACAGAGTAGCAATCAGCCCCAGCATTTT.

This sequence joins TRBV11-3 and TRBJ1-1; D unresolved. With 5 bases removed from V and 5 bases from J, the gap between germline ends came to 12 bases. CDR1 is SGHNT and CDR2 is YENEEA in the germline V gene. The CDR3 length is 13 residues. The CDR3 DNA sequence: TGTGCCAGCAGCGCTAACGGTGGAACTGAAGCTTTCTTT. Amino acid sequence: CASSANGGTEAFF.

The chain joins TRBV5-1 to TRBJ2-7; the match to TRBD1 covers 9 bases. In germline, CDR1 is SGHRS, CDR2 YFSETQ. J lost 4 bases, V lost 6 bases, and 5 bases had no gene match. The length of the CDR3 is 13 residues. CDR3 loop: CASNTGGGYEQYF. The DNA for the CDR3 is TGCGCCAGCAACACAGGGGGCGGATACGAGCAGTACTTC.

The gene calls are TRBV7-2 and TRBJ2-7; 7 bases fit TRBD1. CDR1 and CDR2 (germline): SGHTA, FQGNSA. The ends lost 6 bases at V and 0 bases at J; junction bases unmatched: 5. CDR3 length: 14 residues. CDR3 residues: CASSKQGSSYEQYF. DNA of the CDR3: TGTGCCAGCAGTAAACAGGGGAGCTCCTACGAGCAGTACTTC.

For this clone: One junction end disagrees with the germline gene, perhaps due to a read error. The chain links TRBV27 to TRBJ2-1; TRBD2 matches at 11 bases. This CDR3 is 15 amino acids long. Germline V lookup: CDR1 MNHEY, CDR2 SMNVEV (reference sequence). This chain's CDR3 is CASTLAGGYGNEQFF. The CDR3 DNA reads TGTGCCAGCACTTTAGCGGGAGGGTATGGCAATGAGCAGTTCTTC.

There are a few counts of this clone. This chain links TRBV7-6 with TRBJ1-1; D is undetermined. The CDR3 consists of 16 residues. Trimming shortened V by 5 bases and J by 1 base, and 17 bases separated the two germline ends. Germline V CDR1 and CDR2: SGHVS, FNYEAQ. The CDR3 DNA is TGTGCCAGCAGCCCAACCTCCCAGGTCTCGAACACTGAAGCTTTCTTT. It is translated as CASSPTSQVSNTEAFF. Variable domain in full (rest from reference TRBV7-6 and TRBJ1-1): GAGVSQSPRYKVTKRGQDVALRCDPISGHVSLYWYRQALGQGPEFLTYFNYEAQQDKSGLPNDRFSAERPEGSISTLTIQRTEQRDSAMYRCASSPTSQVSNTEAFFGQGTRLTVV.

This clone showed up many times. The V and J genes are TRBV7-2 and TRBJ1-2; TRBD1 matches 9 bases. This CDR3 has 13 residues. Trimming removed 5 bases from V and 13 bases from J; junction bases left unmatched: 11. In germline, CDR1 is SGHTA, CDR2 FQGNSA. In nucleotides, the CDR3 is TGTGCCAGCAGCCAAGGACAGGGGTGGTTTTTCACCTTC. Its translation is CASSQGQGWFFTF. Full variable domain (remainder filled in from reference TRBV7-2 and TRBJ1-2): GAGVSQSPSNKVTEKGKDVELRCDPISGHTALYWYRQSLGQGLEFLIYFQGNSAPDKSGLPSDRFSAERTGGSVSTLTIQRTQQEDSAVYLCASSQGQGWFFTFGSGTRLTVV.

A single count supports this clone. This rearrangement joins TRBV6-2 or TRBV6-3 to TRBJ2-7; perhaps TRBD1 as D (5 bases). Germline assignment: CDR1 MNHEY and CDR2 SVGEGT. V was shortened by 2 bases and J by 0 bases, with 11 bases between the two germline ends. This CDR3 has 15 amino acids. CDR3 nucleotides: TGTGCCAGCAGTTACGGGGCAGGCTCCTCCTACGAGCAGTACTTC. It translates to CASSYGAGSSYEQYF.

The chain combines TRBV20-1 with TRBJ1-6, with TRBD1 as a possible D gene (5 bases). This CDR3 has 14 amino acids. V lost 3 bases, J lost 7 bases, and 13 bases lay in between. Germline lookup yields CDR1 DFQATT and CDR2 SNEGSKA (reference sequence). The CDR3 reads CSASSGYLNSPLHF. The CDR3 nucleotides are TGCAGTGCTAGTTCAGGGTACTTAAATTCACCCCTCCACTTT.

The chain has TRBV4-2 and TRBJ1-6; 9 nucleotides line up with TRBD1. CDR3 size: 15 residues. Losses at the gene ends were 1 base for V and 10 bases for J; bases not matched to a gene: 5. Germline loops: CDR1 LGHNA, CDR2 YNFKEQ. The DNA for the CDR3 is TGTGCCAGCAGCCAAGCCGGGACAGGGAAATCACCCCTCCACTTT. This sequence encodes CASSQAGTGKSPLHF.

The chain recombines TRBV2 with TRBJ1-6; D possibly corresponds to TRBD1 (6 bases). V dropped 6 bases and J dropped 7 bases, with 13 bases sitting between them. The CDR3 runs 14 residues. Per germline, CDR1 SNHLY and CDR2 FYNNEI. The CDR3 bases are TGTGCCAGCAGGACCGGGACACCAAATTCACCCCTCCACTTT. Amino acid sequence: CASRTGTPNSPLHF.

V usage is TRBV5-1 and J usage is TRBJ2-7; 7 bases line up with TRBD1. Trimming cost V 4 bases and J 7 bases; bases outside gene matches: 11. CDR1 and CDR2 from the germline V gene are SGHRS and YFSETQ. The CDR3 covers 14 residues. The CDR3 DNA reads as TGCGCCAGCAGCGGCGACCGACAGGGTGGAGAGCAGTACTTC. Translating gives CASSGDRQGGEQYF.